The next 19 T cell receptor beta chains were all read from a single sample in a study of OX40 agonist ivuxolimab in advanced cancers. The receptor library was made with the immunoSEQ multiplex PCR assay. This immuneACCESS table, as held by TCRdb, lists in-frame sequences with V and J called but not all clones. Of the missing ones, under half trace to an unresolved V gene in checked studies; the others have no known cause. The sample table shows about 130,000 clones, and approximately 90% are seen once. 0.7% to 0.9% of the sample belongs to the ten largest clones. This sample comprised CD4+ or CD8+ T cells sorted from blood, obtained in a trial of the OX40 agonist ivuxolimab. The receptors originated from an adult with an advanced solid tumor such as melanoma, head and neck, liver or kidney cancer.

The chain is built from TRBV7-2 and TRBJ2-7, with D possibly matching TRBD2 (6 bases). In germline, CDR1 is SGHTA, CDR2 FQGNSA. With 3 bases removed from V and 7 bases from J, the gap between germline ends came to 25 bases. The CDR3 is 17 residues long. The CDR3 loop is CASSFGGWDARVGEQYF. In DNA, the CDR3 is TGTGCCAGCAGCTTTGGGGGGTGGGACGCGAGAGTGGGAGAGCAGTACTTC.

The chain is built from TRBV19 and TRBJ2-2; D is undetermined. The CDR3 totals 15 residues. Germline V gene lookup returns CDR1 LNHDA and CDR2 SQIVND (reference sequence). Trimming left V 1 base short and J 0 bases short, with 6 bases between. The chain's CDR3 is CASSIVTTNTGELFF. The CDR3 DNA is TGTGCCAGTAGTATAGTTACAACGAACACCGGGGAGCTGTTTTTT.

The chain employs TRBV7-2 and TRBJ1-5, with TRBD1 matching over 9 bases. The CDR3 totals 13 residues. Looked up from germline, CDR1 is SGHTA and CDR2 is FQGNSA. J was trimmed by 5 bases and V by 5 bases; bases with no gene match: 1. CDR3 in amino acids: CASSRTGDQPQHF. The CDR3 region has the DNA TGTGCCAGCAGCCGGACAGGGGATCAGCCCCAGCATTTT.

The chain recombines TRBV19 with TRBJ1-1; TRBD1 matches 8 bases. This CDR3 spans 14 amino acids. The ends lost 6 bases at V and 5 bases at J; junction bases unmatched: 8. Germline values: CDR1 LNHDA, CDR2 SQIVND (reference sequence). CDR3 coding DNA: TGTGCCAGTAGCTTTACAGGGGGAATTACTGAAGCTTTCTTT. It specifies CASSFTGGITEAFF.

Only a few counts were recorded for this clone. This chain links TRBV19 with TRBJ2-7; D unclear. Trimming removed 10 bases at V and 1 base at J, with 14 bases between. The CDR3 has 13 residues. Germline V gene data show CDR1 as LNHDA and CDR2 as SQIVND (reference sequence). The CDR3 DNA follows: TGTGCCACCTCTAGATTAGGGTCCTACGAGCAGTACTTC. Its translation is CATSRLGSYEQYF.

This sequence joins TRBV5-1 and TRBJ2-3; no reliable D call. Germline-derived CDR1 and CDR2 are SGHRS and YFSETQ. The CDR3 length is 14 residues. The germline V and J ends were trimmed by 2 bases and 1 base, with 8 bases remaining between them. This CDR3 reads CASSFLAGTDTQYF. CDR3 DNA sequence: TGCGCCAGCAGCTTCCTGGCGGGCACAGATACGCAGTATTTT.

This chain joins TRBV7-3 and TRBJ2-5; 7 positions agree with TRBD1. The CDR3 spans 15 residues. Losses at the gene ends were 5 bases for V and 1 base for J; bases not matched to a gene: 7. The germline gives CDR1 SGHTA, CDR2 FQGTGA. In DNA form, the CDR3 reads TGTGCCAGCAGCCTCAACAGGGGTTCCCAAGAGACCCAGTACTTC. Its translation is CASSLNRGSQETQYF.

V gene TRBV29-1 combines with J gene TRBJ1-2, with TRBD1 matching over 8 bases. Germline V gene sequence: CDR1 SQVTM, CDR2 ANQGSEA. V trimming: 5 bases; J trimming: 0 bases; junction bases outside the gene matches: 5. CDR3 size: 14 residues. The chain's CDR3 is CSVSRDRTNYGYTF. The CDR3 DNA reads as TGCAGCGTTTCTCGGGACAGGACTAACTATGGCTACACCTTC.

The genes are TRBV19 and TRBJ2-1, with 8 bases matching TRBD1. V was clipped by 7 bases and J by 0 bases; unmatched bases: 5. The CDR3 contains 15 residues. Looked up from germline, CDR1 is LNHDA and CDR2 is SQIVND (reference sequence). The CDR3 DNA sequence: TGTGCCAGTAAAAAAGACAGGGGCTCCTACAATGAGCAGTTCTTC. Translated: CASKKDRGSYNEQFF.

The genes are TRBV2 and TRBJ1-2; D is unresolved. The CDR3 consists of 19 residues. Between the trimmed V and J ends, which lost 2 bases and 3 bases, there was a span of 25 bases. Germline assignment: CDR1 SNHLY and CDR2 FYNNEI. CDR3 loop: CASSESWAAQSVIYYGYTF. CDR3 DNA: TGTGCCAGCAGTGAAAGTTGGGCAGCCCAATCGGTCATTTACTATGGCTACACCTTC.

This clone has only a few counts. The chain is built from TRBV9 and TRBJ1-5; D gene ambiguous. The V and J ends lost 0 bases and 6 bases respectively, with 7 bases between them. The CDR3 loop spans 13 amino acids. The V gene's germline CDR1 is SGDLS and CDR2 YYNGEE. In nucleotides, the CDR3 is TGTGCCAGCAGCGTAGGATCGTCTCAGCCCCAGCATTTT. It is translated as CASSVGSSQPQHF.

The chain uses TRBV2 and TRBJ1-2; maybe TRBD1 (5 bases). This CDR3 is built from 11 residues. CDR1 and CDR2 (germline): SNHLY, FYNNEI. The germline V and J ends were trimmed by 7 bases and 3 bases, with 6 bases remaining between them. The CDR3: CASKTDYGYTF. DNA of the CDR3: TGTGCCAGCAAGACAGACTATGGCTACACCTTC.

The chain has TRBV5-4 and TRBJ2-5, with 14 bases matching TRBD2. Looked up from germline, CDR1 is SGHNT and CDR2 is YYREEE (reference sequence). V shed 4 bases and J 4 bases; nucleotides not matched to a gene: 6. This CDR3 is 16 amino acids long. The CDR3 here is CASSAGLAGGGETQYF. CDR3 in DNA: TGTGCCAGCAGCGCCGGACTAGCGGGAGGAGGAGAGACCCAGTACTTC.

This clone has just one count. This chain links TRBV5-1 with TRBJ2-1, with 13 bases matching TRBD2. The CDR3 consists of 16 residues. J lost 2 bases, V lost 4 bases, and 3 bases had no gene match. Germline V gives CDR1 SGHRS, CDR2 YFSETQ. CDR3 sequence reads: CASSTGLAGTYNEQFF. CDR3 DNA: TGCGCCAGCAGCACGGGACTAGCGGGAACCTACAATGAGCAGTTCTTC.

V gene TRBV9 combines with J gene TRBJ1-1; 9 bases line up with TRBD1. V lost 3 bases and J lost 0; bases outside the gene matches: 6. Germline V CDR1 and CDR2: SGDLS, YYNGEE. This CDR3 has 16 residues. This CDR3 reads CASSGRDRALNTEAFF. The CDR3, as DNA: TGTGCCAGCAGCGGCCGGGACAGGGCTTTGAACACTGAAGCTTTCTTT. Together with reference TRBV9 and TRBJ1-1, the CDR3 gives the full variable domain: DSGVTQTPKHLITATGQRVTLRCSPRSGDLSVYWYQQSLDQGLQFLIQYYNGEERAKGNILERFSAQQFPDLHSELNLSSLELGDSALYFCASSGRDRALNTEAFFGQGTRLTVV.

The J gene is TRBJ2-7, the V gene TRBV27, with 10 bases fitting TRBD1. V shed 5 bases and J 4 bases; nucleotides not matched to a gene: 8. There are 15 residues in the CDR3. The germline gives CDR1 MNHEY, CDR2 SMNVEV (reference sequence). The CDR3 sequence: CASSRQLGQGYEQYF. DNA for the CDR3: TGTGCCAGCAGTAGACAATTGGGACAGGGGTACGAGCAGTACTTC.

The V call is TRBV27, the J call TRBJ2-4, with a possible D match to TRBD2 (5 bases). The V gene lost 5 bases and the J gene lost 6 bases, with 17 bases spanning the gap. Per germline, CDR1 MNHEY and CDR2 SMNVEV (reference sequence). The CDR3 spans 15 residues. The CDR3 spells CASSPRAIEGNIQYF. In nucleotides, the CDR3 is TGTGCCAGCAGTCCCCGGGCGATTGAGGGAAACATTCAGTACTTC.

In nucleotides, the CDR3 is TGTGCCAGCAGTCCCGGCCCAGGGCGATATGGCTACACCTTC. It is translated as CASSPGPGRYGYTF. The genes are TRBV27 and TRBJ1-2; D is possibly TRBD1 (5 bases). The V and J ends lost 5 bases and 5 bases respectively, with 15 bases between them. The CDR3 runs to 14 residues. Germline V gives CDR1 MNHEY, CDR2 SMNVEV (reference sequence).

This chain joins TRBV21-1 and TRBJ2-1; the D call of TRBD1 is as the table states it, not checked on the DNA. TRBV21-1 is described as a pseudogene. CDR3 length: 16 amino acids. The CDR3 protein is CASPERGTGLYNEQFF. The CDR3 DNA reads as TGTGCCAGCCCCGAAAGGGGGACAGGTCTTTACAATGAGCAGTTCTTC.